These T cell receptor beta chains were read from a single sample in a study of blood T cell repertoires in COVID-19. Using immunoSEQ multiplex PCR, the repertoire was profiled, and TCRdb retains in-frame clones only, with some absent. This table holds 70,000 or so clones, 88% found once. The sequencing sample was made of peripheral blood. The receptors derive from a human donor in a cohort sampled during active COVID-19. CDR3s include the opening cysteine and the closing phenylalanine or tryptophan. A D gene is named only where the DNA matches it firmly. Some rows mark clone size as missing; the rest say once, few, many or name a class of expanded clone.

d_call	clone_size	v_call	j_call	cdr3_nt	cdr3_aa
.	.	TRBV7-9	TRBJ2-1	TGTGCCAGCAGCGCCCGACGGGATGAGCAGTTCTTC	CASSARRDEQFF
TRBD1	.	TRBV7-2	TRBJ1-2	TGTGCCAGCAGCCCGGGGACAGGGGGAGGGTATGGCTACACCTTC	CASSPGTGGGYGYTF
TRBD2	.	TRBV11-2	TRBJ2-7	TGTGCCAGCAGCTTGGGTAGCGGGTATACCTACGAGCAGTACTTC	CASSLGSGYTYEQYF
.	.	TRBV4-1	TRBJ1-5	TGCGCCAGCAGCCAAGAGGGCGCCAATCAGCCCCAGCATTTT	CASSQEGANQPQHF
TRBD2	.	TRBV28	TRBJ2-7	TGTGCCAGCAGTTTTTCCACCCAATCCGGGACTAGCGGGAGTACGGACGAGCAGTACTTC	CASSFSTQSGTSGSTDEQYF
TRBD1	.	TRBV5-1	TRBJ1-1	TGCGCCAGCAGCGCCGGGACAGGGTCAGGCACTGAAGCTTTCTTT	CASSAGTGSGTEAFF
.	.	TRBV6-1	TRBJ1-5	TGTGCCAGCAGTGAATGGGTTCAGGGCTCGGCAAGCAATCAGCCCCAGCATTTT	CASSEWVQGSASNQPQHF
TRBD1	.	TRBV9	TRBJ2-1	TGTGCCAGCAGCCTCCGGGACAGGGTCTACAATGAGCAGTTCTTC	CASSLRDRVYNEQFF
TRBD2	.	TRBV11-2	TRBJ2-5	TGTGCCAGCAGTCCCGGTCGGGGGGGCGGGGGCCTGCCCCAAGAGACCCAGTACTTC	CASSPGRGGGGLPQETQYF
TRBD1	.	TRBV10-3	TRBJ2-2	TGTGCCATCAGCTCACAAGGACAGGGGGCTAGCGGGGAGCTGTTTTTT	CAISSQGQGASGELFF
.	.	TRBV5-6	TRBJ1-3	TGTGCCAGCAGCTTGGGGAGAACAAGCTCTGGAAACACCATATATTTT	CASSLGRTSSGNTIYF
TRBD2	.	TRBV6-2/TRBV6-3	TRBJ2-1	TGTGCCAGCAGTTCGTGGGAGGGCCGATCCTACAATGAGCAGTTCTTC	CASSSWEGRSYNEQFF
TRBD2	.	TRBV6-2/TRBV6-3	TRBJ2-4	TGTGCCAGCAGTTACGCGGGAGATGTAGCCAAAAACATTCAGTACTTC	CASSYAGDVAKNIQYF
TRBD2	.	TRBV30	TRBJ2-3	TGTGCCTGGAGTAGACTAGCGGGAGGGTACACAGATACGCAGTATTTT	CAWSRLAGGYTDTQYF
TRBD1	once	TRBV7-2	TRBJ2-7	TGTGCCAGCAGCTCGCCCGGGACAGGGGAGTACGAGCAGTACTTC	CASSSPGTGEYEQYF
TRBD2	.	TRBV5-1	TRBJ2-1	TGCGCCAGCAGAAGCGGGAACGGGTGGGATGAGCAGTTCTTC	CASRSGNGWDEQFF
.	.	TRBV19	TRBJ1-1	TGTGCCAGTAGAGTGGGGGCGGGTGAAGCTTTCTTT	CASRVGAGEAFF
TRBD2	.	TRBV10-3	TRBJ2-1	TGTGCCATCAGTGATTCCAAACCCCCTAGCGGGAGGGCCGGTAATGAGCAGTTCTTC	CAISDSKPPSGRAGNEQFF
.	.	TRBV11-2	TRBJ1-1	TGTGCCAGCCTAACAGATATGAACACTGAAGCTTTCTTT	CASLTDMNTEAFF
.	.	TRBV5-1	TRBJ1-2	TGCGCCAGCAGCTTGGCGCTGGCAGGATATGGCTACACCTTC	CASSLALAGYGYTF
TRBD2	.	TRBV6-6	TRBJ2-2	TGTGCCAGCAGTTCCACTAGCGGGAGGACCGGGGAGCTGTTTTTT	CASSSTSGRTGELFF
TRBD2	.	TRBV30	TRBJ2-3	TGTGCCTGGAGACCCCTAGCGGGGAACACAGATACGCAGTATTTT	CAWRPLAGNTDTQYF
.	.	TRBV7-9	TRBJ1-6	TGTGCCACCGAGACAGCGAGCTCCTATAATTCACCCCTCCACTTT	CATETASSYNSPLHF
TRBD1	.	TRBV18	TRBJ1-4	TGTGCCAGCTCACCGGCGACAGGGGGAGGGGAAAAACTGTTTTTT	CASSPATGGGEKLFF
TRBD2	.	TRBV9	TRBJ2-1	TGTGCCAGCAGCCTGGCGCGCGGGGGATACAATGAGCAGTTCTTC	CASSLARGGYNEQFF
TRBD1	.	TRBV3-1/TRBV3-2	TRBJ2-7	TGTGCCAGCAGCCAGGGACAGACCTACGAGCAGTACTTC	CASSQGQTYEQYF
.	.	TRBV21-1	TRBJ2-5	TGTGCCAGCAGCAAAGCAAGAAGGGGACTAGCGGGAGGGAAGCAAGAGACCCAGTACTTC	CASSKARRGLAGGKQETQYF
.	.	TRBV19	TRBJ1-3	TGTGCCAGTAGCTCTCTGATGGCAAACACCATATATTTT	CASSSLMANTIYF
.	.	TRBV18	TRBJ2-2	TGTGCCAGCTCACCATCGACCGGGGAGCTGTTTTTT	CASSPSTGELFF
.	.	TRBV12-3/TRBV12-4	TRBJ1-2	TGTGCCAGCAGTTTGGAGTGGGGCTACACCTTC	CASSLEWGYTF
.	.	TRBV11-2	TRBJ1-2	TGTGCCAGCAGCGGGGGGAACTATGGCTACACCTTC	CASSGGNYGYTF
TRBD2	.	TRBV24-1	TRBJ2-1	TGTGCCACCAGTGACCCAACTAGCGGGAGATACAATGAGCAGTTCTTC	CATSDPTSGRYNEQFF
.	.	TRBV5-1	TRBJ2-2	TGCGCCAGCAGCTTGGGGGGGGGCCCCACCGGGGAGCTGTTTTTT	CASSLGGGPTGELFF